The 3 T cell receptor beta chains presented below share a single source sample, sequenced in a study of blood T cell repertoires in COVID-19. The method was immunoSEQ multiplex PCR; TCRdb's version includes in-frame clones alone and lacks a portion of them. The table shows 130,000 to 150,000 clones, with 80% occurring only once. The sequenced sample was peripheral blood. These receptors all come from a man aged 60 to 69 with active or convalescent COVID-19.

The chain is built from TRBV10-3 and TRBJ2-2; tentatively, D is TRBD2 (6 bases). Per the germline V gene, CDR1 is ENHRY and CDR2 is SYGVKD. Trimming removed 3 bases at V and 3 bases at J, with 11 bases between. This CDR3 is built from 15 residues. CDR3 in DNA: TGTGCCATCAGTGATCGGGGGATCTACACCGGGGAGCTGTTTTTT. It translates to CAISDRGIYTGELFF.

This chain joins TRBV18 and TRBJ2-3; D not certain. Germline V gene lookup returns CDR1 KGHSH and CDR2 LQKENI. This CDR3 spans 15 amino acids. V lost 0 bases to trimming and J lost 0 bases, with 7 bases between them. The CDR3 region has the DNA TGTGCCAGCTCACCACCCTCCCAGAGCACAGATACGCAGTATTTT. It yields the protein CASSPPSQSTDTQYF.

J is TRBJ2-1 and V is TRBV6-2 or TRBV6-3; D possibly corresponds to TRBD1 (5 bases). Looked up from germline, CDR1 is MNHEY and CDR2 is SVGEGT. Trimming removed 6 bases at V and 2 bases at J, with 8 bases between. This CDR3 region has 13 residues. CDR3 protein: CASSPTAYNEQFF. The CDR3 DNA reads TGTGCCAGCAGCCCGACAGCCTACAATGAGCAGTTCTTC.